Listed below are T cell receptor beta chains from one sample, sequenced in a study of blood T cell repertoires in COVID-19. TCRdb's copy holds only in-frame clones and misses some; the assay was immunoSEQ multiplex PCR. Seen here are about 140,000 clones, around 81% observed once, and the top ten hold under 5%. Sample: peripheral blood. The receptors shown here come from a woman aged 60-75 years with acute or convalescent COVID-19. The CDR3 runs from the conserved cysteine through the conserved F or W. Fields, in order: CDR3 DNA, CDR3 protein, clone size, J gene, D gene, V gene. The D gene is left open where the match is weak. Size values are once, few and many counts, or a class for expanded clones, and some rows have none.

TGTGCCAGCAGCTTAAACTTGATGAACACTGAAGCTTTCTTT,CASSLNLMNTEAFF,.,TRBJ1-1,.,TRBV11-1
TGTGCCAGCAGCTTAGCCCGGGGAATCAATCAGCCCCAGCATTTT,CASSLARGINQPQHF,.,TRBJ1-5,.,TRBV7-2
TGTGCCAGCAGCTTAGGGCAGGGGGTGAATGAGCAGTTCTTC,CASSLGQGVNEQFF,.,TRBJ2-1,TRBD1,TRBV7-2
TGTGCCAGCAGCCAACGGGGGGGAGGGTACACTGAAGCTTTCTTT,CASSQRGGGYTEAFF,.,TRBJ1-1,.,TRBV27
TGTGCCAGCAGTCCCGGACTAGCGGGAGATGCAGATACGCAGTATTTT,CASSPGLAGDADTQYF,.,TRBJ2-3,TRBD2,TRBV11-2
TGTGCCAGCAGTCCCGGACAGGGAGGTAACTATGGCTACACCTTC,CASSPGQGGNYGYTF,.,TRBJ1-2,TRBD1,TRBV6-5
TGTGCCAGCATAGGGGGCCTTCAAGAGACCCAGTACTTC,CASIGGLQETQYF,.,TRBJ2-5,TRBD1,TRBV6-5
TGCGCCAGCAGCCAAGAGCTTGGGCTAGCGGGATTCGAGCAGTACTTC,CASSQELGLAGFEQYF,.,TRBJ2-7,TRBD2,TRBV4-3
TGTGCCAGCAGAAATGCGGGGGCCTATACGCAGTATTTT,CASRNAGAYTQYF,.,TRBJ2-3,.,TRBV5-4
TGTGCCAGCAGCCAAGAGGTCGGGGGTTATCAGCCCCAGCATTTT,CASSQEVGGYQPQHF,few,TRBJ1-5,.,TRBV3-1/TRBV3-2
TGTGCCACCAGTGGAACTAGCGGGAACTACAATGAGCAGTTCTTC,CATSGTSGNYNEQFF,.,TRBJ2-1,TRBD2,TRBV24-1
TGTGCCAGCACACGGTGGAGCGAGACCCAGTACTTC,CASTRWSETQYF,.,TRBJ2-5,.,TRBV28
TGTGCCAGCTCCCAGACTCTCGACGGGGTTTCCGGGGAGCTGTTTTTT,CASSQTLDGVSGELFF,once,TRBJ2-2,.,TRBV18
TGTGCCAGCAGCCCCTCCAACACTGAAGCTTTCTTT,CASSPSNTEAFF,once,TRBJ1-1,.,TRBV28
TGTGCCAGCAGCCCCCGTCAGGGGGCAGATACGCAGTATTTT,CASSPRQGADTQYF,.,TRBJ2-3,TRBD1,TRBV3-1/TRBV3-2
TGTGCCACCAGTGAGCCTAGCAGGACAGCCGGGGAGCTGTTTTTT,CATSEPSRTAGELFF,.,TRBJ2-2,.,TRBV24-1
TGTGCCAGCAGGAGGGAGCATTACAATGAGCAGTTCTTC,CASRREHYNEQFF,few,TRBJ2-1,.,TRBV2
TGTGCCAGCAGTTTCCGTAGTGAGCAGTTCTTC,CASSFRSEQFF,.,TRBJ2-1,.,TRBV28
TGTGCCAGCAGCGTAGCTCACGGTAACCAAGAGACCCAGTACTTC,CASSVAHGNQETQYF,.,TRBJ2-5,.,TRBV9
TGTGCCAGCAGTTACGCCACGGACAGGATAAGCTATGGCTACACCTTC,CASSYATDRISYGYTF,.,TRBJ1-2,TRBD1,TRBV6-5
TGTGCCAGCAGCCCATACCGGGACAGAGAAGAGACCCAGTACTTC,CASSPYRDREETQYF,.,TRBJ2-5,TRBD1,TRBV28
TGTGCCAGCAGCGCCGGGACAGGGTTGAACAATCAGCCCCAGCATTTT,CASSAGTGLNNQPQHF,.,TRBJ1-5,TRBD1,TRBV9
TGTGCCAGCAGCCCAGTCTGGGAGGGGACGGGCTACACCTTC,CASSPVWEGTGYTF,once,TRBJ1-2,.,TRBV7-9
TGTGCCAGCAGTTTAGACCCAGCGGGAGTTTCCGGGACCCAGTACTTC,CASSLDPAGVSGTQYF,.,TRBJ2-5,TRBD2,TRBV27
TGTGCCAGCAGCTTAGAGGAGGTGGGCGGGACTATAACCCACGAGCAGTACTTC,CASSLEEVGGTITHEQYF,.,TRBJ2-7,TRBD2,TRBV11-3
TGTGCCAGCAGCTTTGGGGAGAGCACTGAAGCTTTCTTT,CASSFGESTEAFF,few,TRBJ1-1,.,TRBV5-5
TGTGCCAGCAGTTTACGACAGGGCTCGGCTGAAGCTTTCTTT,CASSLRQGSAEAFF,.,TRBJ1-1,TRBD1,TRBV28
TGCGCCAGCGGGACAGGCGACTCACCCCTCCACTTT,CASGTGDSPLHF,.,TRBJ1-6,TRBD1,TRBV5-1
TGTGCCAGCAGCGTCCGACAGGGCCGTTTCTACGAGCAGTACTTC,CASSVRQGRFYEQYF,.,TRBJ2-7,TRBD1,TRBV7-9
TGTGCCAGCAGCCAAGAGGCGGTTAACACCGGGGAGCTGTTTTTT,CASSQEAVNTGELFF,.,TRBJ2-2,.,TRBV4-2
TGTGCCAGCAACCCCGACAGTCTGAACACTGAAGCTTTCTTT,CASNPDSLNTEAFF,once,TRBJ1-1,.,TRBV28
TGTGCCAGCAGTTTTGTGGGAGGGGGACAGCCCCAGCATTTT,CASSFVGGGQPQHF,.,TRBJ1-5,.,TRBV28
TGTGCCACCAGCCGGCGAGAGCGGGAGTGGGGGCAAGAGACCCAGTACTTC,CATSRREREWGQETQYF,.,TRBJ2-5,TRBD2,TRBV15
TGTGCCAGCCTAGAAACAGGGGGCTTGGTTCAGCCCCAGCATTTT,CASLETGGLVQPQHF,.,TRBJ1-5,TRBD1,TRBV7-2
TGTGCCAGCTGTACCGGGACTTCACCTCAGTATTTT,CASCTGTSPQYF,.,TRBJ2-3,.,TRBV6-5
TGTGCCAGCAGTCCAGCCCGATTCGGGGAGGCCAAAAACATTCAGTACTTC,CASSPARFGEAKNIQYF,.,TRBJ2-4,.,TRBV6-6
TGCGCCAGCAGCTTGGACCTGGGACTAAAGAACACCGGGGAGCTGTTTTTT,CASSLDLGLKNTGELFF,.,TRBJ2-2,TRBD2,TRBV5-1
TGTGCCAGCAGCTTGGGCACTAGCAATCAGCCCCAGCATTTT,CASSLGTSNQPQHF,.,TRBJ1-5,.,TRBV11-2
TGCGCCAGCAGTGAGCCCGCGGAGTACGGCACAGATACGCAGTATTTT,CASSEPAEYGTDTQYF,.,TRBJ2-3,.,TRBV10-1
TGTGCCAGCAGCGGAAGGACAGGAACCTACGAGCAGTACTTC,CASSGRTGTYEQYF,.,TRBJ2-7,.,TRBV21-1
TGTGCCAGCAGCTTAGATCAATTGTCAGAGCAGTTCTTC,CASSLDQLSEQFF,.,TRBJ2-1,.,TRBV11-3
TGTGCCAGCAGCGAACCAGGGGGCTCCCAAGAGACCCAGTACTTC,CASSEPGGSQETQYF,few,TRBJ2-5,TRBD1,TRBV28
TGCGCCAGCAGCCGCCCCGCTAGTGGCTACACCTTC,CASSRPASGYTF,.,TRBJ1-2,.,TRBV4-1
TGTGCCAGCAGCCAAGTAGGGACTAGCGGGAGGGCGAATGAGCAGTTCTTC,CASSQVGTSGRANEQFF,.,TRBJ2-1,TRBD2,TRBV3-1/TRBV3-2
TGCGCCAGCAGCCAAGATCAGCGGTTCACAGATACGCAGTATTTT,CASSQDQRFTDTQYF,.,TRBJ2-3,.,TRBV4-3
TGTGCCAGCAGTGAAGTGCCGGGACAGGGGGCATTAGGTCAGCCCCAGCATTTT,CASSEVPGQGALGQPQHF,.,TRBJ1-5,TRBD1,TRBV6-1
TGTGCCAGCAGCACCTCAGGGACAGGAAACACTGAAGCTTTCTTT,CASSTSGTGNTEAFF,.,TRBJ1-1,TRBD1,TRBV9
TGTGCCAGCAGCTTCGGGGCCCCCCGGGGGAACTACGAGCAGTACTTC,CASSFGAPRGNYEQYF,few,TRBJ2-7,.,TRBV5-4
TGTGCCAGCAGTTACCCGGCGGCAACTAATGAAAAACTGTTTTTT,CASSYPAATNEKLFF,.,TRBJ1-4,.,TRBV6-6
TGTGCCAGCAGTTTACCCGTGTCCACCGGGGAGCTGTTTTTT,CASSLPVSTGELFF,.,TRBJ2-2,.,TRBV28
TGTGCCAGCAGCTTAGGCCAGGCCTCAGATACGCAGTATTTT,CASSLGQASDTQYF,.,TRBJ2-3,.,TRBV7-7
TGTGCCAGCAGATACCGCAGGGGAGTCGACTATGGCTACACCTTC,CASRYRRGVDYGYTF,.,TRBJ1-2,.,TRBV6-5
TGCGCCAGCAGCCAAGGTCAGCGGCGCACAGATACGCAGTATTTT,CASSQGQRRTDTQYF,.,TRBJ2-3,.,TRBV4-3
TGTGCCAGCAGCTTGGATACAGGGGGCAAAAGAGAAAAACTGTTTTTT,CASSLDTGGKREKLFF,.,TRBJ1-4,TRBD1,TRBV7-2
TGTGCCAGCAGCGTCCGACTAGCGGGAGCGATGAATGAGCAGTTCTTC,CASSVRLAGAMNEQFF,.,TRBJ2-1,TRBD2,TRBV9